Detailed here is one TCR beta chain. This clone was observed a single time. This receptor's antigen is unknown. The sample holds no much larger clone one base away, and base qualities are not on file. The source of the sample is a study of OX40 agonist ivuxolimab in advanced cancers. Regarding the complete study: Ivuxolimab, which targeted the costimulatory receptor OX40 (CD134), was an agonistic, fully human IgG2 monoclonal antibody. Peripheral TCRbeta sequencing aimed to test whether ivuxolimab altered TCR sequence diversity and caused clonal T-cell expansion. Patients were allowed to have had prior anti-PD-1, anti-PD-L1 or anti-CTLA-4 therapy, and roughly 40% of the dose-escalation patients had previously received checkpoint inhibitors. Of the approximately 50 dose-escalation patients, hepatocellular carcinoma was present in around 20, melanoma in approximately 15, renal cell carcinoma in 9 and head and neck cancer in 9. A male proportion of 70% to 90% and a mean age of roughly 58 years, ranging from roughly 23 to 79, were recorded for the dose-escalation cohort. The monotherapy dose-escalation portion (N ≈ 50 patients) of the phase I ivuxolimab trial is reported in the paper. Intravenous ivuxolimab was administered to patients every 2 weeks at six dose levels: 0.01, 0.1, 0.3, 1.5, 3 and 10 mg/kg. Partial responses occurred in three dose-escalation patients: two with cutaneous melanoma and one with hepatocellular carcinoma. General study outcomes and caveats: At doses of 0.1 to 3.0 mg/kg, clonal expansion of both CD4+ and CD8+ T cells in blood was seen between baseline and week 6. Antigen specificity was not determined for the clonally expanded peripheral T cells. Low levels of normalized T-cell clonal expansion were also seen in some patients who did not respond. After ivuxolimab, more expanded clones were found on average in CD8+ T cells than in CD4+ T cells. Partial responders in the 0.1-3.0 mg/kg groups had among the lowest normalized peripheral clonal expansion, especially among CD8+ T cells.

Patients with autoimmune disease history or receiving systemic immunosuppression were excluded from the trial. Peripheral blood for TCR sequencing was collected from all dose cohorts at baseline, on cycle 4 day 1, and on cycle 7 day 1. The samples were taken from a phase I, first-in-human, multicenter, open-label dose-escalation trial of ivuxolimab. Adults with locally advanced or metastatic melanoma, renal cell, hepatocellular, or head and neck squamous cell carcinoma were enrolled in the trial. Before TCR sequencing, CD4+ and CD8+ T cells were separately sorted from peripheral blood. Trimming accounts for 2 bases at V and 6 bases at J, while the number of junction bases matched to no gene is 3. Sequences SGHDT (CDR1) and YYEEEE (CDR2) are obtained from the germline V gene. The CDR3 sequence holds 15 residues, the cysteine and phenylalanine included. Only CDR3 DNA remains: 45 bases, in frame from the first base.

Genomic DNA was extracted from sorted cells for sequencing of the TCRbeta CDR3 region. The immunoSEQ Assay was used to sequence the TCRbeta CDR3 regions. The table was pulled from immuneACCESS by TCRdb, which kept in-frame rearrangements only. Such tables lose some clones; where checked, under half of the loss comes from unresolved V genes, and the rest has no known cause. In this sample the table shows about 100,000 clones, over 75% of which occur a single time. The ten largest clones add up to about 0.31% of the sample. The sequence joins TRBV5-6 to TRBJ2-2; TRBD1 aligns with 11 central bases. This clonotype originated in an adult with an advanced solid tumor such as melanoma, head and neck, liver or kidney cancer. The specimen comprised CD4+ or CD8+ T cells sorted from blood, sampled in a trial of the OX40 agonist ivuxolimab. The DNA is TGTGCCAGCAGCTTACCGGGACAGGGGGCCGGGGAGCTGTTTTTT. Its translation is CASSLPGQGAGELFF.